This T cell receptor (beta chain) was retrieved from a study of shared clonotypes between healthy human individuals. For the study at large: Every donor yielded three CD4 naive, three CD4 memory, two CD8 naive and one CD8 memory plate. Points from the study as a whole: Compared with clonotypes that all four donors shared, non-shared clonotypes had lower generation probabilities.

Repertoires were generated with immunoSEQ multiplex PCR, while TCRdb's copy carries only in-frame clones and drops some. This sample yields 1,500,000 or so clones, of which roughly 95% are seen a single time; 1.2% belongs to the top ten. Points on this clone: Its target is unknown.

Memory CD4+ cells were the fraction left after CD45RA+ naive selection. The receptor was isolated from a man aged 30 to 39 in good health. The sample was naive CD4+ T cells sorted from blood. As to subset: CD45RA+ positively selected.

CDR3 DNA sequence: TGTGCCAGCAGCGTAGCAAGCGGGAACCCACTCTACGAGCAGTACTTC. Translating it yields CASSVASGNPLYEQYF. V is TRBV9 and J is TRBJ2-7; 7 bases agree with TRBD2. The V gene's germline CDR1 is SGDLS and CDR2 YYNGEE. The CDR3 is made up of 16 amino acids. After removal of 0 bases from V and 3 bases from J, the junction contained 9 bases not matched to a gene. The full variable domain, its missing parts supplied by reference TRBV9 and TRBJ2-7, is DSGVTQTPKHLITATGQRVTLRCSPRSGDLSVYWYQQSLDQGLQFLIQYYNGEERAKGNILERFSAQQFPDLHSELNLSSLELGDSALYFCASSVASGNPLYEQYFGPGTRLTVT.